A single sample gave rise to the 4 T cell receptor beta chains below, sequenced in a study of blood T cell repertoires in COVID-19. The data were produced by immunoSEQ multiplex PCR, yet TCRdb's version contains in-frame clones alone and is incomplete. The sample lists 25,000 to 30,000 clones; 75% to 90% were seen once. Specimen: peripheral blood. Receptors were obtained from a human donor with acute or convalescent COVID-19. The donor label of this sample is uncertain.

CDR3 sequence (DNA): TGTGCCAGTAGTATACCGCTCTCTAGGACCTACAATGAGCAGTTCTTC. Amino acids: CASSIPLSRTYNEQFF. The chain uses TRBV19 and TRBJ2-1, with D hard to call. V lost 2 bases and J lost 2, with 13 bases in between. CDR1 is LNHDA and CDR2 is SQIVND in the germline V gene (reference sequence). The CDR3 is 16 residues long. Full variable domain (rest looked up from reference TRBV19 and TRBJ2-1): DGGITQSPKYLFRKEGQNVTLSCEQNLNHDAMYWYRQDPGQGLRLIYYSQIVNDFQKGDIAEGYSVSREKKESFPLTVTSAQKNPTAFYLCASSIPLSRTYNEQFFGPGTRLTVL.

This clone was counted a single time. The V call is TRBV6-2 or TRBV6-3, the J call TRBJ2-7, with 8 bases that match TRBD1. Germline assignment: CDR1 MNHEY and CDR2 SVGEGT. V lost 6 bases to trimming and J lost 6 bases; unmatched junction nucleotides: 7. This CDR3 comprises 13 residues. CDR3 sequence: CASSHRTGPEQYF. The CDR3 DNA reads as TGTGCCAGCAGCCACAGGACAGGGCCCGAGCAGTACTTC.

This clone was recorded once. The chain couples TRBV11-2 to TRBJ2-7; tentative D call: TRBD2 (7 bases). From germline, CDR1 is SGHAT and CDR2 FQNNGV. V gave up 5 bases and J gave up 4 bases, with 21 bases separating them. The CDR3 spans 16 residues. CDR3 region: CASSPSVWGGRYEQYV. The CDR3, as DNA: TGTGCCAGCAGCCCCTCGGTCTGGGGGGGCCGATACGAGCAGTACGTC.

The rearrangement links TRBV15 to TRBJ1-5; D is unclear. CDR1 and CDR2 from the germline V gene are LNHNV and YYDKDF (reference sequence). This CDR3 contains 14 residues. With 3 bases removed from V and 7 bases from J, the gap between germline ends came to 13 bases. DNA of the CDR3: TGTGCCACCAGCAGGAAATCCAGCGGCCAGCCCCAGCATTTT. It yields the protein CATSRKSSGQPQHF. Supplemented by reference TRBV15 and TRBJ1-5, the full variable domain reads DAMVIQNPRYQVTQFGKPVTLSCSQTLNHNVMYWYQQKSSQAPKLLFHYYDKDFNNEADTPDNFQSRRPNTSFCFLDIRSPGLGDTAMYLCATSRKSSGQPQHFGDGTRLSIL.